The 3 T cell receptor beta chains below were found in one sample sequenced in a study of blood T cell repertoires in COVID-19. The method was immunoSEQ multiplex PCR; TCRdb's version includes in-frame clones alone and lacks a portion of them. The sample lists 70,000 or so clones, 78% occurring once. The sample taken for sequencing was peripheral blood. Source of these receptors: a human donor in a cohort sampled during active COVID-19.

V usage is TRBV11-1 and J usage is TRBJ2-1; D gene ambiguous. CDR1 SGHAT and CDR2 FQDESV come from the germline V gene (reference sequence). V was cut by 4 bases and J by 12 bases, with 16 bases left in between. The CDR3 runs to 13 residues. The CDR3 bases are TGTGCCAGCAGCTACAGCCTCGACACCCCGCAGTTCTTC. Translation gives CASSYSLDTPQFF. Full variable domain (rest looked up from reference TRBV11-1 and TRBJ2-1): EAEVAQSPRYKITEKSQAVAFWCDPISGHATLYWYRQILGQGPELLVQFQDESVVDDSQLPKDRFSAERLKGVDSTLKIQPAELGDSAMYLCASSYSLDTPQFFGPGTRLTVL.

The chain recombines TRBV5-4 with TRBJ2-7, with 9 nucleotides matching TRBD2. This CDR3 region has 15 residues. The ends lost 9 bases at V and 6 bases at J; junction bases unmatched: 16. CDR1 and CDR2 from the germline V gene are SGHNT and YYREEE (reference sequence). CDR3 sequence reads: CATRTRLAEGVEQYF. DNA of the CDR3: TGTGCCACAAGGACCCGACTAGCGGAGGGGGTCGAGCAGTACTTC.

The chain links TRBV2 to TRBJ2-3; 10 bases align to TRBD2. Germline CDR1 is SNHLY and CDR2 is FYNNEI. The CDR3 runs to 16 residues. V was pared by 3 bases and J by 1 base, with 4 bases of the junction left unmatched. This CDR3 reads CASSDFLAGGTDTQYF. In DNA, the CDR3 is TGTGCCAGCAGTGATTTCCTAGCGGGAGGCACAGATACGCAGTATTTT.